The clone carrying this TCR beta chain was detected ten times or more. Its antigen remains unknown. Noted time point: persistent/refractory GD, antithyroid drugs over 5 years with positive TRAb. Researchers made the TCR library from RNA that was extracted from PBMCs. The data belong to a study of regulatory T cells in long-lasting Graves disease. Overall study: With positive TSH receptor antibodies and over 5 years of antithyroid drugs, Graves' disease was considered persistent.

General study results and limits: The TCR repertoire of persistent Graves' patients was less diverse than that of newly diagnosed ones.

CDR3 length: 15 amino acids. Trimming shortened V by 5 bases and J by 0 bases, and 13 bases separated the two germline ends. CDR1 and CDR2 (germline): SGHTA, FQGNSA. For TCR beta, libraries came from iRepertoire HTBI primers and Arm-PCR of CDR3 regions. TCRdb reanalysed the multiplex PCR reads using MiXCR and keeps one entry per CDR3 protein. The repertoire consists of about 290,000 distinct CDR3 sequences, with 20% to 25% occurring once and the leading ten covering approximately 53%. Sequencing was performed on peripheral blood mononuclear cells (PBMCs), taken when the disease was refractory, from a patient treated with antithyroid drugs. The chain couples TRBV7-2 to TRBJ2-5; D tentatively fits TRBD1 or TRBD2 (5 bases each). This clonotype was obtained from a female donor with Graves disease. DNA of the CDR3: TGTGCCAGCAGCCCTCCCGGGACGGACCAAGAGACCCAGTACTTC. This sequence encodes CASSPPGTDQETQYF.